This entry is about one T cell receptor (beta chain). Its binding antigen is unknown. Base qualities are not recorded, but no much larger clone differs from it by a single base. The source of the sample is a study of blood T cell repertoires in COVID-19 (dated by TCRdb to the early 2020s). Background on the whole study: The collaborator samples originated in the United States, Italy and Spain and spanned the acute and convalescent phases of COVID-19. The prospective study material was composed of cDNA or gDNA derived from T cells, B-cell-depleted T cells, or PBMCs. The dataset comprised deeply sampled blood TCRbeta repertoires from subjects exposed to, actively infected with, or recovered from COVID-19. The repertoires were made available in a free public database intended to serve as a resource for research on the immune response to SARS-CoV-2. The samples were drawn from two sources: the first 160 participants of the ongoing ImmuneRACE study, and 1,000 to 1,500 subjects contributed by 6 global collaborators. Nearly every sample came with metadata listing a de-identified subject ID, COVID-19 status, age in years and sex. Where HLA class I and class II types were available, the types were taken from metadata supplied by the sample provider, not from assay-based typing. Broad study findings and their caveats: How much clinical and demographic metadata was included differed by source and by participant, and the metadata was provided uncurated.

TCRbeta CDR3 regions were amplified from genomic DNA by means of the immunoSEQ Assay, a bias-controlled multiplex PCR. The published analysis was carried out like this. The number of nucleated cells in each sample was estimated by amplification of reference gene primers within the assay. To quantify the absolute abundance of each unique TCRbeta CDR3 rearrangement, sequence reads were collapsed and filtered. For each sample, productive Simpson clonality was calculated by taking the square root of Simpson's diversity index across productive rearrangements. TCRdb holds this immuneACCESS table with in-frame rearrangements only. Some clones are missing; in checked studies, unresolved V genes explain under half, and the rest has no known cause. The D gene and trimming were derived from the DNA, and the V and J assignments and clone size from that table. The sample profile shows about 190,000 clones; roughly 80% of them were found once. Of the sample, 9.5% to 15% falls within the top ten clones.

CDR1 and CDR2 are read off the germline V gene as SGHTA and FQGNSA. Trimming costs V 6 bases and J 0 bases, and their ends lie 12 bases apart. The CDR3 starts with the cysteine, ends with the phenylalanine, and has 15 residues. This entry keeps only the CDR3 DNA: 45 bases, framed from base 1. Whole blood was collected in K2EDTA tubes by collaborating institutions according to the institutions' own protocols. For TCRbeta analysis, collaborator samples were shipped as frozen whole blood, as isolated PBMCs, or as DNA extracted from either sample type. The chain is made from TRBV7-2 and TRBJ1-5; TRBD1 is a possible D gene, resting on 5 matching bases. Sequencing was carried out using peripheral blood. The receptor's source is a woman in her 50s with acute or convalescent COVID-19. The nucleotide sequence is TGTGCCAGCAGTATTAACAGGAATAGCAATCAGCCCCAGCATTTT. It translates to CASSINRNSNQPQHF. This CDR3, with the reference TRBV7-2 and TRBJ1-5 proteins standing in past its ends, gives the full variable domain GAGVSQSPSNKVTEKGKDVELRCDPISGHTALYWYRQSLGQGLEFLIYFQGNSAPDKSGLPSDRFSAERTGGSVSTLTIQRTQQEDSAVYLCASSINRNSNQPQHFGDGTRLSIL.